Shown below are 13 T cell receptor beta chains from a single sample sequenced in a study of shared clonotypes between healthy human individuals. Repertoires were generated with immunoSEQ multiplex PCR, while TCRdb's copy carries only in-frame clones and drops some. The sample records 2 million to 2.5 million clones, approximately 94% being singletons. Naive CD8 cells, CD45RO-negative and positively selected for CCR7, excluded terminally differentiated effector memory CD45RA+ cells. The sequenced sample consisted of naive CD8+ T cells sorted from blood. These receptors all stem from a man in his late teens or twenties in good health.

A word on this clone: The junction shows a germline mismatch at one end, possibly a read error. The rearrangement links TRBV2 to TRBJ1-5; D gene unclear. The length of the CDR3 is 13 residues. Germline CDR1 SNHLY, CDR2 FYNNEI. CDR3 sequence: CASREGSNQPQHF. The CDR3 nucleotides are TGTGCCAGCCGTGAGGGTAGCAATCAGCCCCAGCATTTT. Full variable domain (missing parts from reference TRBV2 and TRBJ1-5): EPEVTQTPSHQVTQMGQEVILRCVPISNHLYFYWYRQILGQKVEFLVSFYNNEISEKSEIFDDQFSVERPDGSNFTLKIRSTKLEDSAMYFCASREGSNQPQHFGDGTRLSIL.

The chain uses TRBV10-3 and TRBJ1-3; 7 nucleotides line up with TRBD1. The CDR3 length is 16 residues. CDR1 is ENHRY and CDR2 is SYGVKD in the germline V gene. The junction had 6 bases not matched to a gene; V was cut back by 0 bases and J by 4 bases. Here the CDR3 DNA reads TGTGCCATCAGTGAGTCGTTACAGGGGAGAGGAAACACCATATATTTT. This translates into CAISESLQGRGNTIYF.

The V call is TRBV13, the J call TRBJ1-2; no reliable D call. Germline V gives CDR1 PRHDT, CDR2 FYEKMQ (reference sequence). The V gene lost 4 bases and the J gene lost 4 bases, with 13 bases spanning the gap. The CDR3 totals 14 residues. The CDR3 is CASSSGSDFYGYTF. The CDR3 DNA reads TGTGCCAGCAGCTCTGGGTCCGACTTCTATGGCTACACCTTC.

This clone was recorded only once. The rearrangement joins TRBV28 to TRBJ2-5, with D possibly being TRBD1 or TRBD2 (5 bases each). The germline V gene has CDR1 MDHEN and CDR2 SYDVKM. The CDR3 has 15 residues. The V and J ends lost 4 bases and 0 bases respectively, with 12 bases between them. The CDR3 DNA sequence: TGTGCCAGCAGTTGGGCTCTGGGGGACCAAGAGACCCAGTACTTC. Its protein product is CASSWALGDQETQYF.

This CDR3 is CASTLRQGALGYTF. In DNA, the CDR3 is TGTGCCAGCACCCTCCGACAGGGGGCCCTTGGCTACACCTTC. V and J are TRBV27 and TRBJ1-2, with 10 bases fitting TRBD1. The V segment lost 7 bases and the J segment 7 bases; nucleotides outside the gene matches: 9. CDR1 MNHEY and CDR2 SMNVEV come from the germline V gene (reference sequence). CDR3 length equals 14 residues.

This clone was seen only once. The chain couples TRBV27 to TRBJ2-1, with D unclear. The germline V gene has CDR1 MNHEY and CDR2 SMNVEV (reference sequence). V gave up 4 bases and J gave up 0 bases, with 10 bases separating them. The CDR3 length is 15 residues. CDR3 amino acids: CASSSYFPSYNEQFF. DNA for the CDR3: TGTGCCAGCAGTTCATACTTTCCCTCCTACAATGAGCAGTTCTTC.

This rearrangement joins TRBV6-5 to TRBJ1-1; D gene unclear. In germline, CDR1 is MNHEY, CDR2 SVGAGI. Trimming shortened V by 2 bases and J by 2 bases, and 15 bases separated the two germline ends. The CDR3 is 16 residues long. The DNA of the CDR3 is TGTGCCAGCAGTTACGATGAGAGAGTTCGAAACACTGAAGCTTTCTTT. Its protein product is CASSYDERVRNTEAFF.

This chain joins TRBV10-3 and TRBJ2-7; D may be TRBD2 (5 bases). CDR1 ENHRY and CDR2 SYGVKD come from the germline V gene. V lost 7 bases and J 2 bases, leaving 9 bases between the germline ends. The CDR3 spans 12 residues. In nucleotides, the CDR3 is TGTGCCATCAACGACGGGGCCTACGAGCAGTACTTC. It is translated as CAINDGAYEQYF.

J is TRBJ1-1 and V is TRBV13, with no clear D. Deletions cut 5 bases from V and 3 bases from J, with 13 bases between. The germline CDR1 and CDR2 sequences are PRHDT and FYEKMQ (reference sequence). The CDR3 totals 14 residues. Here the CDR3 DNA reads TGTGCCAGCAGCCGGGAGACAATCGACACTGAAGCTTTCTTT. Translating it yields CASSRETIDTEAFF. Drawing the rest from reference TRBV13 and TRBJ1-1, the complete variable domain is AAGVIQSPRHLIKEKRETATLKCYPIPRHDTVYWYQQGPGQDPQFLISFYEKMQSDKGSIPDRFSAQQFSDYHSELNMSSLELGDSALYFCASSRETIDTEAFFGQGTRLTVV.

The chain combines TRBV4-1 with TRBJ2-1; D not certain. This CDR3 has 16 residues. Germline V gives CDR1 MGHRA, CDR2 YSYEKL. Trimming pared 1 base from V and 1 base from J, leaving 11 bases between. The CDR3 here is CASSQAAPGSYNEQFF. The CDR3 DNA follows: TGCGCCAGCAGCCAAGCGGCCCCTGGGTCCTACAATGAGCAGTTCTTC.

Concerning this clone itself: Other DNA sequences in this sample translate to the same CDR3. V is TRBV27 and J is TRBJ2-1; a weak D match, TRBD2 (6 bases). The germline V gene encodes CDR1 MNHEY and CDR2 SMNVEV (reference sequence). CDR3 length: 15 residues. The V end was cut by 0 bases, the J end by 3 bases, with 9 bases between. In nucleotides, the CDR3 is TGTGCCAGCAGTTTATCCCGGGGGTACTACAATGAGCAGTTCTTC. As protein: CASSLSRGYYNEQFF.

The table lists this clone with a few counts. The chain links TRBV6-1 to TRBJ1-5; 11 bases line up with TRBD1. The CDR3 runs 13 residues. V lost 8 bases and J lost 7; bases outside the gene matches: 4. CDR1 and CDR2 from the germline V gene are MNHNS and SASEGT. The CDR3 DNA reads TGTGCCAGCGGGACAGGGGGTGGACAGCCCCAGCATTTT. Translation: CASGTGGGQPQHF.

The rearrangement links TRBV5-4 to TRBJ2-5; no clear D. This CDR3 region has 13 residues. Looked up from germline, CDR1 is SGHNT and CDR2 is YYREEE (reference sequence). V gave up 2 bases and J gave up 3 bases, with 8 bases separating them. In DNA, the CDR3 is TGTGCCAGCAGCTTTTATATAGAAGAGACCCAGTACTTC. Residues: CASSFYIEETQYF.